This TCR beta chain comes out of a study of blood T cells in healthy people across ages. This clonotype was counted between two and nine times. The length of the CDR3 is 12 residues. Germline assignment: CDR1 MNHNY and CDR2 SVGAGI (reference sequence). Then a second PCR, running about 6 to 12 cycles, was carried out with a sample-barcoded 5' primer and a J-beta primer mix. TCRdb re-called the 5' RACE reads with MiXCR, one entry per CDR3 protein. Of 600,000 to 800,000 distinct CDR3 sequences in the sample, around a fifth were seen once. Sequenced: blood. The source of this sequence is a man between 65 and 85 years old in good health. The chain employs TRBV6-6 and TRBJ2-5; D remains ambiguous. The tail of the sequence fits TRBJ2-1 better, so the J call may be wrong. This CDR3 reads CASSPTDNEQFF. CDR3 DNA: TGTGCCAGCAGTCCGACTGACAATGAGCAGTTCTTC.